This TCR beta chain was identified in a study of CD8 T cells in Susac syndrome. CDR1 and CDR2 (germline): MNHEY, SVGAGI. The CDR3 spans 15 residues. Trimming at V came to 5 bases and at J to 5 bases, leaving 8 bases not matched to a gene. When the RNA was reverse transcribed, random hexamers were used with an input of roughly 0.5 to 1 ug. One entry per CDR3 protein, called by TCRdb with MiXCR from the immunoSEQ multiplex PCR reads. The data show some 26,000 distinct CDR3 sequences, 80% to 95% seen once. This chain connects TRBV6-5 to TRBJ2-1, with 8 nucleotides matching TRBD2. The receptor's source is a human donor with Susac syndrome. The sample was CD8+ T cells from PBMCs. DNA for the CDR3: TGTGCCAGCAGTACGGGGACTAGTGGGGACAATGAGCAGTTCTTC. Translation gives CASSTGTSGDNEQFF.